The following is a T cell receptor (beta chain) sequence with its context. Its antigen is not identified. This sample was taken from a study of cytomegalovirus exposure and HLA in healthy donors. Study as a whole: The approximately 130 validation repertoires and the roughly 670 first-cohort repertoires shared a platform, a later analysis reported. Whole-study findings and limits: Through in vitro validation, a few CMV-associated chains were shown to be specific for CMV antigens. Despite most TCR sequences being rare, some public TCRs occurred in many donors. Listed as cytomegalovirus-associated were over 150 TCR beta chains.

This CDR3 is built from 13 residues. The germline gives CDR1 SNHLY, CDR2 FYNNEI. V was clipped by 5 bases and J by 5 bases, with 13 bases between them. Data came from immunoSEQ multiplex PCR; TCRdb stores just in-frame clones and leaves some out. The sample carries some 170,000 clones, approximately 87% recorded once. The chain carries TRBV2 and TRBJ2-7; perhaps TRBD1 as D (6 bases). The sample taken for sequencing was PBMCs. This TCR was recovered from a woman younger than 45 in good health and CMV-seronegative. The CDR3: CASSPQGPHEQYF. In DNA form, the CDR3 reads TGTGCCAGCAGTCCACAGGGTCCCCACGAGCAGTACTTC.